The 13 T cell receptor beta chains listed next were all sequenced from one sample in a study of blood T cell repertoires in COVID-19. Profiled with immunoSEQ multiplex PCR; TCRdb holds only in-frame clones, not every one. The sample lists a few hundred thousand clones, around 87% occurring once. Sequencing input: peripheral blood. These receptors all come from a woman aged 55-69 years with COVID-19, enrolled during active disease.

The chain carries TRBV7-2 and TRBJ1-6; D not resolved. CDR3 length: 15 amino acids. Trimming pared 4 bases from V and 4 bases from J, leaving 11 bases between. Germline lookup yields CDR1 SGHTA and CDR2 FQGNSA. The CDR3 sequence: CASSSSRGYNSPLHF. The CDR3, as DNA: TGTGCCAGCAGCTCATCCCGAGGGTATAATTCACCCCTCCACTTT.

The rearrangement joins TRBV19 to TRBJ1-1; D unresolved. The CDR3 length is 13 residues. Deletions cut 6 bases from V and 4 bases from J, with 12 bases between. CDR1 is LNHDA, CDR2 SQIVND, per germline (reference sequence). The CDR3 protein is CASRTGDGTEAFF. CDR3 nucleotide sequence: TGTGCCAGTAGGACCGGAGACGGCACTGAAGCTTTCTTT.

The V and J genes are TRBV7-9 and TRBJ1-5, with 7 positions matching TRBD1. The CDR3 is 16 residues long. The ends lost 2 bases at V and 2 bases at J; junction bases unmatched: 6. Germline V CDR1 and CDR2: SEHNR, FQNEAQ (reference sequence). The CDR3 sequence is CASSLFGDSGNQPQHF. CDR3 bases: TGTGCCAGCAGCTTATTCGGGGACAGTGGCAATCAGCCCCAGCATTTT.

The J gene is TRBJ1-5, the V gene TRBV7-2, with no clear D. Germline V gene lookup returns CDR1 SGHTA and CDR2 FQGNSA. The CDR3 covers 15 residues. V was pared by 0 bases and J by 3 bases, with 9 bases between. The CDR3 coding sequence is TGTGCCAGCAGCTTAGCGCACGGGATCAATCAGCCCCAGCATTTT. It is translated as CASSLAHGINQPQHF.

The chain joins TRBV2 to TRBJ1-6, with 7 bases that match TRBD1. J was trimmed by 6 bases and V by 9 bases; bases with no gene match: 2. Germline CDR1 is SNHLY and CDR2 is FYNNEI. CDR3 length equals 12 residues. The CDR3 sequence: CARGQPNSPLHF. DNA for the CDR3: TGTGCCAGGGGACAGCCTAATTCACCCCTCCACTTT.

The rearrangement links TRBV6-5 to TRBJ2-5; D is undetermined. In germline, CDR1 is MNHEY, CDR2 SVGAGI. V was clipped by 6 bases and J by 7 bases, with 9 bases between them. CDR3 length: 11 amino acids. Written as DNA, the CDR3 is TGTGCCAGCAGACTCCGAGGGACCCAGTACTTC. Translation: CASRLRGTQYF.

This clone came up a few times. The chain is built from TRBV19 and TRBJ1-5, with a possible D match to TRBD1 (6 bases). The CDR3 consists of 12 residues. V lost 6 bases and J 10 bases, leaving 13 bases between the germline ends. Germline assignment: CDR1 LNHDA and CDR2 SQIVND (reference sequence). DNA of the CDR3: TGTGCCAGTAGCCCATTACAGGGACCCCAGCATTTT. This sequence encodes CASSPLQGPQHF.

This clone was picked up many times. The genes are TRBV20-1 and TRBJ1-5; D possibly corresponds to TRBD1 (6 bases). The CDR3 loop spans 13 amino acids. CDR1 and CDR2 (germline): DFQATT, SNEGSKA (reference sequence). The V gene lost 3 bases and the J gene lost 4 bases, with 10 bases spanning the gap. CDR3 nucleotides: TGCAGTGCTAGTGCGGGGACAAATCAGCCCCAGCATTTT. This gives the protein CSASAGTNQPQHF.

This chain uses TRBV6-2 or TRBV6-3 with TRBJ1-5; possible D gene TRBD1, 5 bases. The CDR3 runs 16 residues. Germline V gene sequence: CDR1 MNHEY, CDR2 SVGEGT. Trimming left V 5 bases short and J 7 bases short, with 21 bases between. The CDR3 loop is CASSPTPHRGGQPQHF. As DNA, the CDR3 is TGTGCCAGCAGTCCCACTCCCCATAGGGGTGGGCAGCCCCAGCATTTT.

CDR3 nucleotides: TGCGCCAGCAGAAGCGGGACGATCACAGATACGCAGTATTTT. Residues: CASRSGTITDTQYF. This rearrangement joins TRBV5-1 to TRBJ2-3; 7 nucleotides agree with TRBD2. This CDR3 region has 14 residues. The junction had 5 bases not matched to a gene; V was cut back by 5 bases and J by 2 bases. The germline CDR1 and CDR2 sequences are SGHRS and YFSETQ.

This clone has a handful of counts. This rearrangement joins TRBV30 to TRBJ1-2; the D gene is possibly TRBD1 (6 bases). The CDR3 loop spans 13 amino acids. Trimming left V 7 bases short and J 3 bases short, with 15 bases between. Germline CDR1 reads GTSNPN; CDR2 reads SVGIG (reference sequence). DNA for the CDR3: TGTGCCTCCAATACAGGGCTTTACTATGGCTACACCTTC. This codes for CASNTGLYYGYTF.

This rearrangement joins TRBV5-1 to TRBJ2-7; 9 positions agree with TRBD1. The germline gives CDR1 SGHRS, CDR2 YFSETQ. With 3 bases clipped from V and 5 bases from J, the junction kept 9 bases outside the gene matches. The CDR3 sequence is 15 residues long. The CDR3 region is CASSWGQGLLDEQYF. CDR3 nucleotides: TGCGCCAGCAGCTGGGGACAGGGATTGTTGGACGAGCAGTACTTC.

Here the CDR3 reads CASSLRAGGTDTQYF. DNA for the CDR3: TGCGCCAGCAGCTTGAGGGCAGGGGGCACAGATACGCAGTATTTT. The chain has TRBV5-1 and TRBJ2-3, with a possible D match to TRBD1 (6 bases). V was shortened by 1 base and J by 1 base, with 10 bases between the two germline ends. The CDR3 sequence is 15 residues long. Germline CDR1 SGHRS, CDR2 YFSETQ.